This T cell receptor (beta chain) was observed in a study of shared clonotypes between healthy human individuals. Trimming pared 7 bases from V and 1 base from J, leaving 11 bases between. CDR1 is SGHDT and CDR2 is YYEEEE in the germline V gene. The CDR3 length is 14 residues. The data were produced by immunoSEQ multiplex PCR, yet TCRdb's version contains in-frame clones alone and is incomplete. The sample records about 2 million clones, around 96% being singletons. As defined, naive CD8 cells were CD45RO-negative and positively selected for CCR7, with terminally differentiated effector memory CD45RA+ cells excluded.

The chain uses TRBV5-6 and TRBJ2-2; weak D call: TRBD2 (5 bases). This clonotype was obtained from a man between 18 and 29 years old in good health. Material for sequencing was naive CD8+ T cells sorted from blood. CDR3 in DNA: TGTGCCAGCGGAAGTGGAGGGAACACCGGGGAGCTGTTTTTT. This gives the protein CASGSGGNTGELFF.